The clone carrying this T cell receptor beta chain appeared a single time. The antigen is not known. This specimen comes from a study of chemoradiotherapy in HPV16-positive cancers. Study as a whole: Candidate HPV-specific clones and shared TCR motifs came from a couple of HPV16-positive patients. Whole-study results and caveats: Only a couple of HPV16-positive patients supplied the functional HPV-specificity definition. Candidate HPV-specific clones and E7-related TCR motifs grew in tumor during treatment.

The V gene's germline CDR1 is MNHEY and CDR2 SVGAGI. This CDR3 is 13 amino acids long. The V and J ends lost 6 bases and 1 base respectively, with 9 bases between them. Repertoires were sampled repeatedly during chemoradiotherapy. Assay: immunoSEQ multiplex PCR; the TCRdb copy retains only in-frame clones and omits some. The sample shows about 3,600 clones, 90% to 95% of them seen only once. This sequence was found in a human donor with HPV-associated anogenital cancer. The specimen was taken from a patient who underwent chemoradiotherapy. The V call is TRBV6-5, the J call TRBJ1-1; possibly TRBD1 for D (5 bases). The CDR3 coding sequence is TGTGCCAGCAGCCAACAGGAGAACACTGAAGCTTTCTTT. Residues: CASSQQENTEAFF.